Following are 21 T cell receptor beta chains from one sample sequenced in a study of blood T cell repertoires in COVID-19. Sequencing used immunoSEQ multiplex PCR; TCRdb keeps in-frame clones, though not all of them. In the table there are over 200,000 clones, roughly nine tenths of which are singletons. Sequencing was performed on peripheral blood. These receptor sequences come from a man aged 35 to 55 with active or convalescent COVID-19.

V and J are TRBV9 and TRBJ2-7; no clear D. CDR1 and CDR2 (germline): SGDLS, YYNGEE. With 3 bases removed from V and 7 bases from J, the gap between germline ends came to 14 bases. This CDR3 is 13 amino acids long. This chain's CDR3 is CASSGPNPREQYF. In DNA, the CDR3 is TGTGCCAGCAGCGGGCCGAACCCCAGGGAGCAGTACTTC.

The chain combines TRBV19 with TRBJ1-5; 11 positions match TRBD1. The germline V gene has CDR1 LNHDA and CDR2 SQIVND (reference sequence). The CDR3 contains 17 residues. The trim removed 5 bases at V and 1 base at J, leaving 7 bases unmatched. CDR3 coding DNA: TGTGCCAGTAGTTCCGGGACAGGGGGTTCGAGCAATCAGCCCCAGCATTTT. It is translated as CASSSGTGGSSNQPQHF.

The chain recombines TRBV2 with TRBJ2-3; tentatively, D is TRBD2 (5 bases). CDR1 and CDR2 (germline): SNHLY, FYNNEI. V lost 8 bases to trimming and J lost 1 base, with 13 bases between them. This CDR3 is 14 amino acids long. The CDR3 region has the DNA TGTGCCAGCGCGGGTTCCTTAGGCACAGATACGCAGTATTTT. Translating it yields CASAGSLGTDTQYF.

CDR3 amino acids: CASSFSHRTRAYNEQFF. DNA for the CDR3: TGTGCCAGCAGCTTTTCTCACCGGACTAGAGCCTACAATGAGCAGTTCTTC. V usage is TRBV7-9 and J usage is TRBJ2-1, with 7 bases fitting TRBD2. The V and J ends lost 3 bases and 2 bases, in that order; junction bases with no gene match: 10. This CDR3 is 17 amino acids long. The germline gives CDR1 SEHNR, CDR2 FQNEAQ (reference sequence).

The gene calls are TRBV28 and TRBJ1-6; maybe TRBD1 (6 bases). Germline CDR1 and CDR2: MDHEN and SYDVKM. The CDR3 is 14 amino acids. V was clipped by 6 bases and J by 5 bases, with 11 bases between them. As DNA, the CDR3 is TGTGCCAGCAGCCCGGGACAAAATAATTCACCCCTCCACTTT. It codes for CASSPGQNNSPLHF.

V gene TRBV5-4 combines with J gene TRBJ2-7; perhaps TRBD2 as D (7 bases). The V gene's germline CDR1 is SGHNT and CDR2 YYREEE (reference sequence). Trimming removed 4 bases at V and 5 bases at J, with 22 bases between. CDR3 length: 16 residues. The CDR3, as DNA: TGTGCCAGCAGCAGGGGGGGGAGAACAGGGTCCGACGAGCAGTACTTC. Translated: CASSRGGRTGSDEQYF.

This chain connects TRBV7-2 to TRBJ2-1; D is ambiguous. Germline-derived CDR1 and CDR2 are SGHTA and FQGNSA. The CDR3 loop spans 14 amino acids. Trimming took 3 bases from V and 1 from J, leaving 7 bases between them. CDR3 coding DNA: TGTGCCAGCAGCTTCCCAGGTTCCTACAATGAGCAGTTCTTC. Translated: CASSFPGSYNEQFF.

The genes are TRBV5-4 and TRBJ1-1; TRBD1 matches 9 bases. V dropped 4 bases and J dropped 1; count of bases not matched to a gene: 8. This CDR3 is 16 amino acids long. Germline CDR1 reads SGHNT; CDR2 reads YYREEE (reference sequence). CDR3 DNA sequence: TGTGCCAGCAGCCCGGGGACAGGGCTTGGGAACACTGAAGCTTTCTTT. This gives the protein CASSPGTGLGNTEAFF.

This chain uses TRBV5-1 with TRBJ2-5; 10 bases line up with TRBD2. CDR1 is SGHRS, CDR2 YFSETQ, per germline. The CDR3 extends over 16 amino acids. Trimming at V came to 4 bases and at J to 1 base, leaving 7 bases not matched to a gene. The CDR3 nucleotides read TGCGCCAGCAGCCGGTGGACTAGCGGTGTCCAAGAGACCCAGTACTTC. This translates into CASSRWTSGVQETQYF.

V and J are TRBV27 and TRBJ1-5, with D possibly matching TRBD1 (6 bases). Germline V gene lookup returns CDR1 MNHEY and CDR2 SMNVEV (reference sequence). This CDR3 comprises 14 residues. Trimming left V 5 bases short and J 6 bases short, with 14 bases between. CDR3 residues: CASSLTGSSQPQHF. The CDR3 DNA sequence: TGTGCCAGCAGTCTTACAGGGAGTAGTCAGCCCCAGCATTTT.

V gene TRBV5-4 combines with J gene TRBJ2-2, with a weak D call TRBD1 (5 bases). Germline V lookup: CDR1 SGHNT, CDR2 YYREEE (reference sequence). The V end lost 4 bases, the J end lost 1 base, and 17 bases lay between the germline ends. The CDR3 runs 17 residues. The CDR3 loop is CASSPTVPGLNTGELFF. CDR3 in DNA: TGTGCCAGCAGCCCGACAGTGCCTGGGCTGAACACCGGGGAGCTGTTTTTT.

The CDR3 region has the DNA TGTGCCAGCAGGAGGACAGGGGGTTACACCGGGGAGCTGTTTTTT. Amino acids: CASRRTGGYTGELFF. The genes are TRBV2 and TRBJ2-2; TRBD1 agrees at 10 bases. Germline lookup yields CDR1 SNHLY and CDR2 FYNNEI. The CDR3 sequence is 15 residues long. Trimming at V came to 6 bases and at J to 3 bases, leaving 4 bases not matched to a gene.

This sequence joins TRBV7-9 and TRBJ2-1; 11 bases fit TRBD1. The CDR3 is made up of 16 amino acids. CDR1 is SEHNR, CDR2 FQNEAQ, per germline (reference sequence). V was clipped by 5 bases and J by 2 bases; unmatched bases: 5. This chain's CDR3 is CASSRDRGVTYNEQFF. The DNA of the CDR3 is TGTGCCAGCAGCCGGGACAGGGGGGTCACCTACAATGAGCAGTTCTTC.

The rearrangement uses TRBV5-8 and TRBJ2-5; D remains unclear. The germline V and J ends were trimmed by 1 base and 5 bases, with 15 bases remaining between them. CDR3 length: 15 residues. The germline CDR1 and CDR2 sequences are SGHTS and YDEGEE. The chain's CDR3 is CASSLLSGLLETQYF. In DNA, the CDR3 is TGTGCCAGCAGCTTGCTCTCGGGTTTATTGGAGACCCAGTACTTC. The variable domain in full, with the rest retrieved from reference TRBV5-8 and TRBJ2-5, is EAGVTQSPTHLIKTRGQQATLRCSPISGHTSVYWYQQALGLGLQFLLWYDEGEERNRGNFPPRFSGRQFPNYSSELNVNALELEDSALYLCASSLLSGLLETQYFGPGTRLLVL.

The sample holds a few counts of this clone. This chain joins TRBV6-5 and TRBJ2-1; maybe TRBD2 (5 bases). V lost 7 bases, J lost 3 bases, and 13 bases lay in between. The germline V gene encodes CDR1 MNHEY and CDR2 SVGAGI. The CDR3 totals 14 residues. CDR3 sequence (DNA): TGTGCCAGCACCGCAGGACTGGGCTACAATGAGCAGTTCTTC. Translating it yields CASTAGLGYNEQFF.

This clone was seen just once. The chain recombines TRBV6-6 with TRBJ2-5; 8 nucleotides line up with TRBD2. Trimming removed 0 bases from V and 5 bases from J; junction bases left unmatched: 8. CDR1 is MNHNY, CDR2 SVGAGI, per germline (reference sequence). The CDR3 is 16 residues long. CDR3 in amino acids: CASSYSTGTSQETQYF. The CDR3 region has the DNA TGTGCCAGCAGTTACTCGACCGGGACTAGTCAGGAGACCCAGTACTTC.

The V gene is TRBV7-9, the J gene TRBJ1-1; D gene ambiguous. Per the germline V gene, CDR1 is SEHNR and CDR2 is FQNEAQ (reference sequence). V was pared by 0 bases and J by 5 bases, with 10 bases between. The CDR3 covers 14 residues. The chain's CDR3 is CASSLATSKTEAFF. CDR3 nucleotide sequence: TGTGCCAGCAGCTTAGCGACATCGAAAACTGAAGCTTTCTTT.

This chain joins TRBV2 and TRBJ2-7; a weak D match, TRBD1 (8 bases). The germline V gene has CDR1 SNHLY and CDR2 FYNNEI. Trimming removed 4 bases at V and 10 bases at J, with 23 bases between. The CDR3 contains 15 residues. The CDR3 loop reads CASSVPSQQGGIQYF. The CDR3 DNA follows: TGTGCCAGCAGTGTCCCTTCGCAACAGGGGGGGATACAGTACTTC.

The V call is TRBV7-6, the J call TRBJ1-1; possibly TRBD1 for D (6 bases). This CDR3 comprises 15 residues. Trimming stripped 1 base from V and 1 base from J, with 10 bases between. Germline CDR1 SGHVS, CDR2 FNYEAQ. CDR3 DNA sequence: TGTGCCAGCAGCTTAGGCCCGACAGGGAACACTGAAGCTTTCTTT. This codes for CASSLGPTGNTEAFF. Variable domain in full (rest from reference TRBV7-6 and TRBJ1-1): GAGVSQSPRYKVTKRGQDVALRCDPISGHVSLYWYRQALGQGPEFLTYFNYEAQQDKSGLPNDRFSAERPEGSISTLTIQRTEQRDSAMYRCASSLGPTGNTEAFFGQGTRLTVV.

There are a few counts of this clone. The CDR3 spells CASSLGTGNNYGYTF. The CDR3 DNA is TGTGCCAGCAGTTTAGGGACAGGAAACAACTATGGCTACACCTTC. The chain recombines TRBV28 with TRBJ1-2, with 8 bases lining up with TRBD1. Trimming removed 2 bases from V and 2 bases from J; junction bases left unmatched: 4. Germline assignment: CDR1 MDHEN and CDR2 SYDVKM. This CDR3 region has 15 residues.

CDR3 loop: CASSLTSGIIYEQYF. The CDR3 DNA reads TGCGCCAGCAGCCTCACTAGCGGGATAATCTACGAGCAGTACTTC. The chain recombines TRBV4-1 with TRBJ2-7; TRBD2 matches 10 bases. This CDR3 comprises 15 residues. V shed 4 bases, J shed 3 bases, and the junction held 6 bases outside the gene matches. Germline CDR1 MGHRA, CDR2 YSYEKL.